The 28 T cell receptor beta chains presented below share a single source sample, sequenced in a study of beta chain features in type 1 diabetes. The investigators reverse transcribed all of the isolated RNA, so they sequenced expressed TCRB transcripts. Some clones are missing from TCRdb's copy, which holds only in-frame ones; the method was immunoSEQ multiplex PCR. Of 900,000 or so clones listed, about a sixth are singletons. Sequenced: naive CD4+ T cells from blood. The source of these receptors is a young woman in good health.

Points on this clone: The sample has other DNA sequences that encode this CDR3 too. This chain uses TRBV6-5 with TRBJ2-6; D is ambiguous. The CDR3 is 15 amino acids. The V gene lost 2 bases and the J gene lost 0 bases, with 5 bases spanning the gap. Per the germline V gene, CDR1 is MNHEY and CDR2 is SVGAGI. CDR3 sequence: CASSYSVSGANVLTF. CDR3 in DNA: TGTGCCAGCAGTTACAGCGTCTCTGGGGCCAACGTCCTGACTTTC.

Only a few counts were recorded for this clone. This chain uses TRBV7-6 with TRBJ2-5, with unresolved D. V was pared by 1 base and J by 6 bases, with 12 bases between. This CDR3 spans 14 amino acids. Per the germline V gene, CDR1 is SGHVS and CDR2 is FNYEAQ. CDR3 amino acids: CASSLGPPGQTQYF. The DNA for the CDR3 is TGTGCCAGCAGCTTAGGCCCGCCGGGTCAGACCCAGTACTTC.

The gene calls are TRBV29-1 and TRBJ1-4; maybe TRBD1 (5 bases). Germline V lookup: CDR1 SQVTM, CDR2 ANQGSEA. This CDR3 spans 14 amino acids. Trimming removed 6 bases at V and 7 bases at J, with 18 bases between. CDR3 amino acids: CSVGGTGSGEKLFF. Written as DNA, the CDR3 is TGCAGCGTAGGAGGGACCGGCTCGGGTGAAAAACTGTTTTTT.

This clone was counted a few times. The rearrangement links TRBV19 to TRBJ1-2; TRBD1 matches at 7 bases. The junction had 4 bases not matched to a gene; V was cut back by 4 bases and J by 2 bases. Germline CDR1 LNHDA, CDR2 SQIVND (reference sequence). This CDR3 has 14 residues. CDR3 DNA sequence: TGTGCCAGTAGTAAACCGGACAGGAACTATGGCTACACCTTC. Its protein product is CASSKPDRNYGYTF.

This clone was seen more than once but under ten times. The CDR3 DNA follows: TGTGCCAGCAGCGCAGGACCTCGGGGCACTGAAGCTTTCTTT. Its translation: CASSAGPRGTEAFF. V is TRBV7-9 and J is TRBJ1-1; D is unresolved. In germline, CDR1 is SEHNR, CDR2 FQNEAQ (reference sequence). Trimming shortened V by 5 bases and J by 4 bases, and 14 bases separated the two germline ends. The CDR3 is made up of 14 amino acids.

The chain joins TRBV2 to TRBJ1-2, with TRBD1 identical over 8 bases. With V trimmed by 6 bases and J by 4 bases, 7 bases remained unmatched. The CDR3 is 14 residues long. Looked up from germline, CDR1 is SNHLY and CDR2 is FYNNEI. DNA of the CDR3: TGTGCCAGCAGGGGGGACAGGAGAGGCTATGGCTACACCTTC. This sequence encodes CASRGDRRGYGYTF.

This clone was seen more than once but under ten times. Here the CDR3 DNA reads TGTGCCAGCAGCTTAGGGGCCCGGGGTCAGCCCCAGCATTTT. Translation: CASSLGARGQPQHF. The chain combines TRBV7-8 with TRBJ1-5, with D unresolved. CDR1 is SGHVS and CDR2 is FQNEAQ in the germline V gene. Trimming took 1 base from V and 6 from J, leaving 10 bases between them. The CDR3 runs 14 residues.

This clone showed up just a few times. The rearrangement joins TRBV27 to TRBJ2-3; the match to TRBD2 covers 7 bases. V lost 5 bases and J lost 2; bases outside the gene matches: 7. From germline, CDR1 is MNHEY and CDR2 SMNVEV (reference sequence). This CDR3 is built from 15 residues. The CDR3 DNA is TGTGCCAGCAGTAGAGGGAGGGTCCTCACAGATACGCAGTATTTT. Protein: CASSRGRVLTDTQYF.

The sample holds a few counts of this clone. V and J are TRBV5-4 and TRBJ1-1; D unclear. Trimming pared 1 base from V and 6 bases from J, leaving 16 bases between. The CDR3 consists of 15 residues. Germline loops: CDR1 SGHNT, CDR2 YYREEE (reference sequence). The CDR3 spells CASSLFEGSSSEAFF. The CDR3 DNA reads as TGTGCCAGCAGCTTGTTCGAGGGATCTAGTTCTGAAGCTTTCTTT.

A few counts support this clone. This chain uses TRBV6-5 with TRBJ1-1; 7 nucleotides match TRBD1. V was pared by 8 bases and J by 1 base, with 10 bases of the junction left unmatched. Per germline, CDR1 MNHEY and CDR2 SVGAGI. The CDR3 is 15 amino acids. This CDR3 is CASRGPRDRNTEAFF. The CDR3 nucleotides read TGTGCCAGCCGCGGGCCCCGGGACAGGAACACTGAAGCTTTCTTT.

The V call is TRBV9, the J call TRBJ1-5; 7 nucleotides line up with TRBD1. Germline assignment: CDR1 SGDLS and CDR2 YYNGEE. This CDR3 is 16 amino acids long. V lost 4 bases and J lost 4; bases outside the gene matches: 11. In DNA form, the CDR3 reads TGTGCCAGCAGCCCGGGGGACAGTTGGGATAATCAGCCCCAGCATTTT. This encodes CASSPGDSWDNQPQHF. The full variable domain, with the rest looked up from reference TRBV9 and TRBJ1-5, is DSGVTQTPKHLITATGQRVTLRCSPRSGDLSVYWYQQSLDQGLQFLIQYYNGEERAKGNILERFSAQQFPDLHSELNLSSLELGDSALYFCASSPGDSWDNQPQHFGDGTRLSIL.

J is TRBJ2-5 and V is TRBV2, with D tentatively TRBD1 (6 bases). The germline V and J ends were trimmed by 4 bases and 6 bases, with 15 bases remaining between them. Germline-derived CDR1 and CDR2 are SNHLY and FYNNEI. This CDR3 is built from 14 residues. The CDR3: CASSGRTGLQTQYF. CDR3 bases: TGTGCCAGCAGTGGACGTACAGGGCTACAGACCCAGTACTTC.

The rearrangement joins TRBV2 to TRBJ2-1, with D uncertain. Per germline, CDR1 SNHLY and CDR2 FYNNEI. V was trimmed by 6 bases and J by 5 bases, leaving 11 bases between them. The CDR3 is 13 residues long. CDR3 sequence: CASRLVAHNEQFF. The CDR3 DNA reads TGTGCCAGCAGATTAGTTGCTCACAATGAGCAGTTCTTC.

In nucleotides, the CDR3 is TGTGCCAGCAGTGTCCGGGTCTATGGCTACACCTTC. This encodes CASSVRVYGYTF. The chain links TRBV2 to TRBJ1-2; D uncertain. Germline V CDR1 and CDR2: SNHLY, FYNNEI. The CDR3 is made up of 12 amino acids. With 4 bases removed from V and 4 bases from J, the gap between germline ends came to 7 bases.

There are a few counts of this clone. V gene TRBV7-2 combines with J gene TRBJ1-1; no firm D call. The germline V and J ends were trimmed by 4 bases and 6 bases, with 21 bases remaining between them. Germline CDR1 is SGHTA and CDR2 is FQGNSA. There are 16 residues in the CDR3. CDR3 nucleotides: TGTGCCAGCAGCTGGCTGCGGCTGACCGGGCCCGCTGAAGCTTTCTTT. This codes for CASSWLRLTGPAEAFF.

The rearrangement links TRBV9 to TRBJ2-7; 7 bases map to TRBD2. CDR3 size: 14 residues. Germline CDR1 reads SGDLS; CDR2 reads YYNGEE. Unmatched junction bases numbered 7, after V lost 3 bases and J lost 4 bases. CDR3 in amino acids: CASSGGGSVYEQYF. The CDR3 DNA reads TGTGCCAGCAGCGGGGGCGGGAGTGTTTACGAGCAGTACTTC. The full variable domain, with the rest looked up from reference TRBV9 and TRBJ2-7, is DSGVTQTPKHLITATGQRVTLRCSPRSGDLSVYWYQQSLDQGLQFLIQYYNGEERAKGNILERFSAQQFPDLHSELNLSSLELGDSALYFCASSGGGSVYEQYFGPGTRLTVT.

This clone was observed a few times. The chain joins TRBV19 to TRBJ2-3, with 8 bases identical to TRBD2. V lost 9 bases to trimming and J lost 0 bases; unmatched junction nucleotides: 5. This CDR3 is built from 14 residues. CDR1 is LNHDA and CDR2 is SQIVND in the germline V gene (reference sequence). The CDR3 is CASNLAGSTDTQYF. The CDR3 bases are TGTGCCAGCAACTTAGCGGGAAGCACAGATACGCAGTATTTT.

The rearrangement uses TRBV5-5 and TRBJ2-7; tentative D call: TRBD2 (7 bases). Germline assignment: CDR1 SGHKS and CDR2 YYEKEE (reference sequence). This CDR3 comprises 15 residues. Trimming removed 4 bases from V and 5 bases from J, with 19 bases in between. CDR3 nucleotides: TGTGCCAGCAGCCCAAGGGACATCCGGGGGGACGAGCAGTACTTC. This gives the protein CASSPRDIRGDEQYF.

V gene TRBV18 combines with J gene TRBJ2-7; D may be TRBD1 (5 bases). The V end lost 4 bases, the J end lost 5 bases, and 12 bases lay between the germline ends. Germline V CDR1 and CDR2: KGHSH, LQKENI. The CDR3 length is 13 residues. The CDR3 protein is CASSRTRHDEQYF. In DNA, the CDR3 is TGTGCCAGCTCACGGACACGGCACGACGAGCAGTACTTC. The whole variable domain, remainder taken from reference TRBV18 and TRBJ2-7, is NAGVMQNPRHLVRRRGQEARLRCSPMKGHSHVYWYRQLPEEGLKFMVYLQKENIIDESGMPKERFSAEFPKEGPSILRIQQVVRGDSAAYFCASSRTRHDEQYFGPGTRLTVT.

This clone was counted a few times. CDR3 residues: CASSPDWTQYGYGYTF. The DNA of the CDR3 is TGTGCCAGCTCACCTGACTGGACTCAGTATGGCTATGGCTACACCTTC. This chain connects TRBV18 to TRBJ1-2; D unresolved. V lost 3 bases, J lost 4 bases, and 18 bases lay in between. The CDR3 is 16 residues long. Per the germline V gene, CDR1 is KGHSH and CDR2 is LQKENI.

This chain links TRBV9 with TRBJ2-1; D gene ambiguous. The CDR3 covers 16 residues. Germline values: CDR1 SGDLS, CDR2 YYNGEE. Trimming stripped 0 bases from V and 2 bases from J, with 12 bases between. DNA for the CDR3: TGTGCCAGCAGCGTAGAAGGGCGTAGTACCTACAATGAGCAGTTCTTC. Amino acid sequence: CASSVEGRSTYNEQFF.

This clone has only a few counts. This chain links TRBV6-5 with TRBJ2-7; weak D call: TRBD2 (6 bases). The V end was cut by 0 bases, the J end by 2 bases, with 11 bases between. This CDR3 spans 15 amino acids. CDR1 is MNHEY, CDR2 SVGAGI, per germline. The CDR3 DNA sequence: TGTGCCAGCAGTTACTCGGGGAGGCTGGCCTACGAGCAGTACTTC. As protein: CASSYSGRLAYEQYF.

The chain joins TRBV5-4 to TRBJ2-2; maybe TRBD1 (5 bases). CDR1 is SGHNT and CDR2 is YYREEE in the germline V gene (reference sequence). The CDR3 contains 14 residues. The V end lost 5 bases, the J end lost 1 base, and 9 bases lay between the germline ends. CDR3 in amino acids: CASRTAKNTGELFF. The CDR3 nucleotides read TGTGCCAGCAGGACAGCCAAGAACACCGGGGAGCTGTTTTTT.

This clone was detected only a few times. The chain combines TRBV2 with TRBJ1-1; D possibly corresponds to TRBD1 (5 bases). With 5 bases removed from V and 3 bases from J, the gap between germline ends came to 13 bases. Germline V CDR1 and CDR2: SNHLY, FYNNEI. The CDR3 spans 14 residues. This CDR3 reads CASSLRTGDTEAFF. The CDR3 DNA sequence: TGTGCCAGCAGTCTGCGGACGGGGGACACTGAAGCTTTCTTT.

V is TRBV6-5 and J is TRBJ2-5; no firm D call. Germline V gene lookup returns CDR1 MNHEY and CDR2 SVGAGI. This CDR3 is built from 14 residues. V was cut by 0 bases and J by 6 bases, with 11 bases left in between. CDR3 DNA: TGTGCCAGCAGTTACTCGAGTGGAATGCAGACCCAGTACTTC. Encoded protein: CASSYSSGMQTQYF.

This clone has more than one count but fewer than ten. This chain uses TRBV7-9 with TRBJ2-1; 9 bases match TRBD2. This CDR3 comprises 16 residues. The junction had 6 bases not matched to a gene; V was cut back by 5 bases and J by 1 base. The germline CDR1 and CDR2 sequences are SEHNR and FQNEAQ (reference sequence). The DNA of the CDR3 is TGTGCCAGCAGCGTCCGGACTAGCGAATCCTACAATGAGCAGTTCTTC. Translation: CASSVRTSESYNEQFF.

V is TRBV2 and J is TRBJ2-7; D unclear. Germline V CDR1 and CDR2: SNHLY, FYNNEI. Trimming shortened V by 4 bases and J by 7 bases, and 8 bases separated the two germline ends. The CDR3 is made up of 11 amino acids. The CDR3 loop is CASSVSEEQYF. Written as DNA, the CDR3 is TGTGCCAGCAGTGTGAGTGAGGAGCAGTACTTC.

This clone showed up just a few times. The chain uses TRBV5-4 and TRBJ1-5; D unresolved. The CDR3 spans 13 residues. Trimming stripped 4 bases from V and 4 bases from J, with 9 bases between. The germline V gene has CDR1 SGHNT and CDR2 YYREEE (reference sequence). The CDR3 DNA reads as TGTGCCAGCAGCCAACAAGTTAATCAGCCCCAGCATTTT. It codes for CASSQQVNQPQHF.